This T cell receptor (beta chain) was sequenced for a study of siplizumab effects on memory and regulatory T cells. Study conclusions and caveats: Naive T cells were seemingly more diverse than memory cells, and major contributions to the alloresponse seemed to be made by them. Proliferating Tregs from siplizumab cultures lacked functional confirmation of suppression. Many proliferating CD4+ or CD8+ clones remained unclassified. Roughly 75-96% of them could not be assigned either a naive or a memory phenotype.

The assay covered approximately 10^5 TCR templates per sample. Assay used: immunoSEQ multiplex PCR; TCRdb lists only in-frame clones, some missing. The sample includes 70,000 to 95,000 clones, 93% of them seen just once. This CDR3 spans 13 amino acids. Between the trimmed V and J ends, which lost 3 bases and 7 bases, there was a span of 10 bases. Germline values: CDR1 MNHEY, CDR2 SMNVEV (reference sequence). Regarding this clone: The antigen remains unidentified.

This clonotype was obtained from a human donor in good health. The chain joins TRBV27 to TRBJ1-5; D is unresolved. Sample: CD8+ T cells sorted from blood. CDR3 coding DNA: TGTGCCAGCAGTTTGGCAACGGGACAGCCCCAGCATTTT. Encoded protein: CASSLATGQPQHF.